This T cell receptor beta chain comes out of a study of cytomegalovirus exposure and HLA in healthy donors. Study outcomes and limitations: In a later analysis, HLA-associated TCR beta chains were more clonally expanded than equally common others. Overall, about 160 TCR beta chains were annotated as cytomegalovirus-associated. Near-uniform donor sequencing depth was presumed by presence/absence analyses.

This clone was observed a single time. The antigen is unknown. An end of the junction does not agree with germline; a read error may underlie this. The CDR3 consists of 12 residues. CDR1 and CDR2 from the germline V gene are SGHNT and YYREEE (reference sequence). PCR amplification relied on 60 Vbeta primers (plus 13 Jbeta primers). Original analysis: It was a later analysis that counted approximately 81 million unique TCR beta chains, of which some 10 million were shared. Generated by immunoSEQ multiplex PCR, the TCRdb table keeps only in-frame clones and is missing some. Clone size and the V and J calls come from that table; the DNA yielded D and trimming. This repertoire shows some 200,000 clones, 79% found once; its top ten account for less than 2%.

The sequenced material came from PBMCs. J is TRBJ1-2 and V is TRBV5-4; D is unresolved. The source of this sequence is a girl aged 5 to 17 in good health and CMV-seropositive. Here the CDR3 DNA reads TGTGCCAGCAGCTTGGACCGACTAATTGACATCTTC. It yields the protein CASSLDRLIDIF. The full variable domain, completed using reference TRBV5-4 and TRBJ1-2, is ETGVTQSPTHLIKTRGQQVTLRCSSQSGHNTVSWYQQALGQGPQFIFQYYREEENGRGNFPPRFSGLQFPNYSSELNVNALELDDSALYLCASSLDRLIDIFGSGTRLTVV.